This TCR beta chain appears in the sequencing data of a study of T cells in localized non-small cell lung cancer. The V end was cut by 0 bases, the J end by 2 bases, with 11 bases between. This CDR3 region has 16 residues. Per germline, CDR1 LNHNV and CDR2 YYDKDF (reference sequence). Only in-frame clones appear in the TCRdb table, and some are missing; sequencing was by immunoSEQ multiplex PCR. The top ten hold approximately 14% of the sample, which has about 1,500 clones, 36% seen once. Study-level results: Median detection of top 100 tumor clones in adjacent lung was about 52 clones. Adjacent uninvolved lung tissue had the highest T cell clonality, exceeding tumor. Elevated circulating T cell density in blood was associated with longer overall survival.

A note on this clone: Antigen specificity is unknown.

The V call is TRBV15, the J call TRBJ2-1; D gene unclear. The TCR was taken from a woman between 40 and 69 years old with stage I lung adenocarcinoma. The sample consisted of lung tumor tissue, taken before any cancer treatment. CDR3 DNA sequence: TGTGCCACCAGCAGAGATTTGAGGCGAGCCTACAATGAGCAGTTCTTC. It encodes CATSRDLRRAYNEQFF.